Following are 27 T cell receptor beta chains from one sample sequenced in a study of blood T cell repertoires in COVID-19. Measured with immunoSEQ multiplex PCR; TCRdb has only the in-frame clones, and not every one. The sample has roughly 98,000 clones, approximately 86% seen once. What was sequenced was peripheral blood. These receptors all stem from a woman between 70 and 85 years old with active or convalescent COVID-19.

The CDR3 nucleotides read TGTGCCAGCAGTGGGACAGGGGCTGGAAACACCATATATTTT. It specifies CASSGTGAGNTIYF. J is TRBJ1-3 and V is TRBV2; TRBD1 aligns across 9 bases. The germline CDR1 and CDR2 sequences are SNHLY and FYNNEI. CDR3 length: 14 residues. The ends lost 4 bases at V and 2 bases at J; junction bases unmatched: 0.

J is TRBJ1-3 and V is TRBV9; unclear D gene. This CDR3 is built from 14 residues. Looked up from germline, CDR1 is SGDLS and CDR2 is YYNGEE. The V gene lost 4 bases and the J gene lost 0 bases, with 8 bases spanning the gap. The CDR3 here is CASSTQISGNTIYF. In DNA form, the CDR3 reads TGTGCCAGCAGCACACAAATCTCTGGAAACACCATATATTTT.

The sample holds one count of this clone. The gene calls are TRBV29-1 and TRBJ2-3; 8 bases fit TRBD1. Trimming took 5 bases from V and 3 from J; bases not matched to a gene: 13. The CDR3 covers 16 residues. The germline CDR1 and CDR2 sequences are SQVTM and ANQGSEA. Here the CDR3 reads CSVQRRTGKETDTQYF. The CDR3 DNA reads TGCAGCGTTCAAAGGAGGACAGGGAAAGAAACAGATACGCAGTATTTT.

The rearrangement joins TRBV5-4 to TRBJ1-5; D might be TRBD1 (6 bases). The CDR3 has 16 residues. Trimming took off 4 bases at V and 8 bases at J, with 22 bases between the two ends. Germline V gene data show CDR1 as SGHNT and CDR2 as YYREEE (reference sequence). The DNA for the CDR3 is TGTGCCAGCAGCACGGCCCCCGGACAGTCGACGGAGCCCCAGCATTTT. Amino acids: CASSTAPGQSTEPQHF.

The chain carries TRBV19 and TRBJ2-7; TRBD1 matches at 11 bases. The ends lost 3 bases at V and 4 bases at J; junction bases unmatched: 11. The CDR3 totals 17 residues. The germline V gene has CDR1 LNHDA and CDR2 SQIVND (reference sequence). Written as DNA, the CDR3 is TGTGCCAGTAGTATGGGGTGGACAGGGGGCACGTCTTACGAGCAGTACTTC. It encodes CASSMGWTGGTSYEQYF.

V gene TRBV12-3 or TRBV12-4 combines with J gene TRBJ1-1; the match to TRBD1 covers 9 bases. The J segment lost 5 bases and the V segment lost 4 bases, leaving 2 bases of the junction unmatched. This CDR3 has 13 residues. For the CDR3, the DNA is TGTGCCAGCAGTTCGGGACAGGGTACTGAAGCTTTCTTT. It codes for CASSSGQGTEAFF.

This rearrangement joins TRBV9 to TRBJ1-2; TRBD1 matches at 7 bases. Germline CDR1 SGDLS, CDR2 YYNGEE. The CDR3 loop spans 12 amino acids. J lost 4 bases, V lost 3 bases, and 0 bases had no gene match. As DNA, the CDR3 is TGTGCCAGCAGCGACAGGGGCTATGGCTACACCTTC. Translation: CASSDRGYGYTF.

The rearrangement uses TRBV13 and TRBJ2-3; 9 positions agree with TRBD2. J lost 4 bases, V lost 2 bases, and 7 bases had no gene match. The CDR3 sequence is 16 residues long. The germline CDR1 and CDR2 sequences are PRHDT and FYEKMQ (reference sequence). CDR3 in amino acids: CASSLKAGGLSDTQYF. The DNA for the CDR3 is TGTGCCAGCAGCTTAAAGGCGGGGGGGTTGTCAGATACGCAGTATTTT. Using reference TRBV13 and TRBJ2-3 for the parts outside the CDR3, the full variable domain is AAGVIQSPRHLIKEKRETATLKCYPIPRHDTVYWYQQGPGQDPQFLISFYEKMQSDKGSIPDRFSAQQFSDYHSELNMSSLELGDSALYFCASSLKAGGLSDTQYFGPGTRLTVL.

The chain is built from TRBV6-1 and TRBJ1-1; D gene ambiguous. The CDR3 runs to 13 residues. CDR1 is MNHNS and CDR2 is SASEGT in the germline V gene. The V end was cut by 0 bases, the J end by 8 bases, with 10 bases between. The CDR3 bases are TGTGCCAGCAGTGAAGCGCGAAGCCTGGAAGCTTTCTTT. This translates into CASSEARSLEAFF.

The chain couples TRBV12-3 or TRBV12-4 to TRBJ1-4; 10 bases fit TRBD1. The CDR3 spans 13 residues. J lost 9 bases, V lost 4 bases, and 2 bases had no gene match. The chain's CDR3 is CASSYDRGQKLFF. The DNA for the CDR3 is TGTGCCAGCAGTTACGACAGGGGGCAAAAACTGTTTTTT.

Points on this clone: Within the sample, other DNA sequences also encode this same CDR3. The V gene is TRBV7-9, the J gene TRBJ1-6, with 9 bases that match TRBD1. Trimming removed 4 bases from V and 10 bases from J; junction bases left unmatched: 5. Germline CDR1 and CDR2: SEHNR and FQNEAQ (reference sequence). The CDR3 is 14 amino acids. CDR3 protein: CASSSGTGNSPLHF. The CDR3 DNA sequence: TGTGCCAGCAGCTCCGGGACAGGGAACTCACCCCTCCACTTT.

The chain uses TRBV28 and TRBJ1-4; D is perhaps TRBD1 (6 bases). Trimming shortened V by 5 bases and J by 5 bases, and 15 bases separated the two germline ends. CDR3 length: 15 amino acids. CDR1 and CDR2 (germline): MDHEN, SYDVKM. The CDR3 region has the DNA TGTGCCAGCAGTCCTTCAGGGGCTTTCAATGAAAAACTGTTTTTT. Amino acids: CASSPSGAFNEKLFF.

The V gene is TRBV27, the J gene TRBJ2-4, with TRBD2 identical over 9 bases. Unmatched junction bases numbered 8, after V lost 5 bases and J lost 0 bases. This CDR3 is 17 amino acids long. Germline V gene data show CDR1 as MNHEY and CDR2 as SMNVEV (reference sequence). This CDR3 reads CASSRIGGGEAKNIQYF. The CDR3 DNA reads TGTGCCAGCAGTCGTATAGGCGGGGGGGAAGCCAAAAACATTCAGTACTTC.

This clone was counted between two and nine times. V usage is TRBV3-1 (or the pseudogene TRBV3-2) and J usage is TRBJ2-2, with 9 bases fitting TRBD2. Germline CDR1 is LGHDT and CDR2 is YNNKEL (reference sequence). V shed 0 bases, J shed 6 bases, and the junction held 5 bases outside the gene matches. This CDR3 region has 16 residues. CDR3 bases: TGTGCCAGCAGCCAAGAAAGGCGGGGGGGCCCCGGGGAGCTGTTTTTT. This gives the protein CASSQERRGGPGELFF.

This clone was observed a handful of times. The CDR3 nucleotides read TGTGCCGTAGCCGGCGGGAGCACCCTTGACATTCAGTACTTC. As protein: CAVAGGSTLDIQYF. The chain is built from TRBV5-8 and TRBJ2-4, with TRBD2 matching over 7 bases. CDR1 SGHTS and CDR2 YDEGEE come from the germline V gene. The trim removed 10 bases at V and 8 bases at J, leaving 15 bases unmatched. CDR3 length: 14 amino acids.

Here the CDR3 DNA reads TGTGCCAGCAGCGAAAAAAGACTAGGGGCCCGTGGGAACATTCAGTACTTC. Translating gives CASSEKRLGARGNIQYF. V gene TRBV7-8 combines with J gene TRBJ2-4; the D gene is possibly TRBD2 (6 bases). The CDR3 spans 17 residues. The V gene lost 5 bases and the J gene lost 7 bases, with 24 bases spanning the gap. Germline V gives CDR1 SGHVS, CDR2 FQNEAQ.

The CDR3 coding sequence is TGTGCCAGCCGGAAGGCTAGCGGGGGAAGGTCCTACAATGAGCAGTTCTTC. Its protein is CASRKASGGRSYNEQFF. V and J are TRBV28 and TRBJ2-1; the match to TRBD2 covers 10 bases. Trimming removed 8 bases from V and 1 base from J; junction bases left unmatched: 11. CDR3 size: 17 residues. The germline CDR1 and CDR2 sequences are MDHEN and SYDVKM.

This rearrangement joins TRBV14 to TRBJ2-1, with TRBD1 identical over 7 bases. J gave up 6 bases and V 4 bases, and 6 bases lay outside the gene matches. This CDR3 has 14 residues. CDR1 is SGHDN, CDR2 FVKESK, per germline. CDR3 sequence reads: CASSLQDRVNEQFF. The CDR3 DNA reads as TGTGCCAGCAGCCTACAAGACAGGGTCAATGAGCAGTTCTTC.

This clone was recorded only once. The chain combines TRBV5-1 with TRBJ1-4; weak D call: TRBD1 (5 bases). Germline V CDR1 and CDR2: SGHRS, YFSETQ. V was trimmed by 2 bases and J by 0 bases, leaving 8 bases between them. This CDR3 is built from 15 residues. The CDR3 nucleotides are TGCGCCAGCAGCTTAGGGGTTTCAACTAATGAAAAACTGTTTTTT. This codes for CASSLGVSTNEKLFF.

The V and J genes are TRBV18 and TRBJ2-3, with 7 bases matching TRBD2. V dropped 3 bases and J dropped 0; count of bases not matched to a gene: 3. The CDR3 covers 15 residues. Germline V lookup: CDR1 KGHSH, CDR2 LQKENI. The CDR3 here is CASSPRETSTDTQYF. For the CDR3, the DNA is TGTGCCAGCTCACCGCGGGAGACGAGCACAGATACGCAGTATTTT.

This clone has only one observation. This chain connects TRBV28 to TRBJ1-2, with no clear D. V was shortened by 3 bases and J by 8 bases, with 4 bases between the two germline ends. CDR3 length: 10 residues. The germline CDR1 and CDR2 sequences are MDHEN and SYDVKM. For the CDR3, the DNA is TGTGCCAGCAGTTTCATCGGCTACACCTTC. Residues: CASSFIGYTF.

The DNA of the CDR3 is TGTGCCAGCAGCCTGGGACAGGGGGCGCAGAATGAGCAGTTCTTC. Protein product: CASSLGQGAQNEQFF. The V and J genes are TRBV7-2 and TRBJ2-1; 12 nucleotides match TRBD1. The CDR3 is 15 residues long. The junction had 6 bases not matched to a gene; V was cut back by 5 bases and J by 7 bases. Germline V lookup: CDR1 SGHTA, CDR2 FQGNSA. Full variable domain (rest looked up from reference TRBV7-2 and TRBJ2-1): GAGVSQSPSNKVTEKGKDVELRCDPISGHTALYWYRQSLGQGLEFLIYFQGNSAPDKSGLPSDRFSAERTGGSVSTLTIQRTQQEDSAVYLCASSLGQGAQNEQFFGPGTRLTVL.

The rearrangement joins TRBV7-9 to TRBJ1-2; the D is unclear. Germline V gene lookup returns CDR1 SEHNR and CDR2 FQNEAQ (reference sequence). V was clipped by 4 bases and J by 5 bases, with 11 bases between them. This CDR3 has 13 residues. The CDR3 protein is CASSSRTGYGYTF. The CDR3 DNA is TGTGCCAGCAGCTCCAGGACTGGGTATGGCTACACCTTC.

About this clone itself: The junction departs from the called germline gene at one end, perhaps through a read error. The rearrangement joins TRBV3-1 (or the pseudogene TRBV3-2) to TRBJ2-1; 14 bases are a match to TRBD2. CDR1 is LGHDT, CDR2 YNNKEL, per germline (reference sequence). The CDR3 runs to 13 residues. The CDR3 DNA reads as TGTGCCAGCAGCCAAGGACTAGCGGGGGGGCAGGTCTTC. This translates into CASSQGLAGGQVF.

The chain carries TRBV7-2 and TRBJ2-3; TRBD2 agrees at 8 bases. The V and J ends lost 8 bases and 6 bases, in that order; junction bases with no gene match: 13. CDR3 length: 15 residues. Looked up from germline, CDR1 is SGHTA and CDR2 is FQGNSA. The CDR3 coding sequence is TGTGCCAGCGGGAGGCTAGCGGGCGGGCCCGATACGCAGTATTTT. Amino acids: CASGRLAGGPDTQYF.

Here the CDR3 DNA reads TGTGCCAGCAGTCTAGAAGGAGGCAATCAGCCCCAGCATTTT. This encodes CASSLEGGNQPQHF. The chain employs TRBV6-2 or TRBV6-3 and TRBJ1-5; no firm D call. This CDR3 is 14 amino acids long. Per the germline V gene, CDR1 is MNHEY and CDR2 is SVGEGT. V gave up 5 bases and J gave up 2 bases, with 10 bases separating them.

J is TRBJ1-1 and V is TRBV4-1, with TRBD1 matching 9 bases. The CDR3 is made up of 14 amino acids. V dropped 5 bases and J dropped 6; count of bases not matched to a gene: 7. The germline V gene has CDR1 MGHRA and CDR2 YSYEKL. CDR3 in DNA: TGCGCCAGCAGCAATGGACAGGGGTTCTCTGAAGCTTTCTTT. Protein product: CASSNGQGFSEAFF.